Listed below are T cell receptor beta chains from one sample, sequenced in a study of cytomegalovirus exposure and HLA in healthy donors. The assay was immunoSEQ multiplex PCR, and TCRdb's table has in-frame clones only and misses some. The data contain about 100,000 clones, nearly 80% of them singletons. The specimen sequenced was PBMCs. The receptors were sampled from a man aged 55 to 70 in good health and CMV-seropositive. Each CDR3 is given with its conserved first and last residue. Fields, in order: V gene, J gene, CDR3 protein.

TRBV2,TRBJ2-7,CASRPGLLSYEQYF
TRBV10-1,TRBJ2-3,CASSERGGAVRTQYF
TRBV5-1,TRBJ1-4,CASSYLEERDRGEKLFF
TRBV2,TRBJ2-3,CASAREGSDTQYF
TRBV4-1,TRBJ2-1,CASSQAAERGAYNEQFF
TRBV7-9,TRBJ1-1,CASSLQGLGTEAFF
TRBV5-1,TRBJ2-4,CASSTSGGANIQYF
TRBV7-2,TRBJ1-4,CASSPGQGEGKLFF
TRBV5-6,TRBJ2-5,CASIPRVTGLQETQYF
TRBV28,TRBJ1-4,CASSPGTPDEKLFF